This passage covers 31 T cell receptor beta chains from one sample sequenced in a study of blood T cell repertoires in COVID-19 (dated by TCRdb to the early 2020s). The library was made by the immunoSEQ multiplex PCR assay. Sourced from immuneACCESS, this table was stored by TCRdb with only in-frame sequences that have V and J called. A share of the clones is absent; for the studies checked, an unresolved V gene accounts for under half, and the remainder has no known explanation. The sample table contains more than 250,000 clones; only one count was recorded for approximately 88% of them. The ten largest clones represent 1% to 1.5% of the sample. The specimen was PBMCs or T cells enriched from blood (not recorded which). The receptors were sampled from a woman aged 40 to 50 with acute COVID-19.

The chain is built from TRBV13 and TRBJ2-7; 11 nucleotides align to TRBD2. Per germline, CDR1 PRHDT and CDR2 FYEKMQ (reference sequence). This CDR3 has 19 residues. V shed 1 base, J shed 0 bases, and the junction held 11 bases outside the gene matches. The CDR3 DNA reads as TGTGCCAGCAGCTTAGCTGTACTAGCGGGAGACGTTCACTCCTACGAGCAGTACTTC. Its translation is CASSLAVLAGDVHSYEQYF.

This chain links TRBV7-9 with TRBJ2-1; D uncertain. Germline CDR1 is SEHNR and CDR2 is FQNEAQ (reference sequence). The CDR3 is 9 residues long. Trimming removed 5 bases from V and 10 bases from J, with 3 bases in between. Written as DNA, the CDR3 is TGTGCCAGCAGCCTGGAGCAGTTCTTC. Its translation: CASSLEQFF.

The chain employs TRBV29-1 and TRBJ2-4, with D tentatively TRBD1 (5 bases). Trimming took off 2 bases at V and 5 bases at J, with 16 bases between the two ends. The germline V gene has CDR1 SQVTM and CDR2 ANQGSEA. This CDR3 region has 15 residues. CDR3 loop: CSVELRRQSQNIQYF. The CDR3 coding sequence is TGCAGCGTTGAACTACGACGACAGAGCCAAAACATTCAGTACTTC. Variable domain in full (rest from reference TRBV29-1 and TRBJ2-4): SAVISQKPSRDICQRGTSLTIQCQVDSQVTMMFWYRQQPGQSLTLIATANQGSEATYESGFVIDKFPISRPNLTFSTLTVSNMSPEDSSIYLCSVELRRQSQNIQYFGAGTRLSVL.

The genes are TRBV28 and TRBJ1-4; D might be TRBD1 (5 bases). CDR3 length equals 14 residues. The germline CDR1 and CDR2 sequences are MDHEN and SYDVKM. Trimming shortened V by 7 bases and J by 7 bases, and 16 bases separated the two germline ends. The CDR3 DNA reads TGTGCCAGCATCAACGGAGGGGTGGGTGAAAAACTGTTTTTT. Residues: CASINGGVGEKLFF.

The chain recombines TRBV4-1 with TRBJ2-7; TRBD1 agrees at 8 bases. Trimming at V came to 4 bases and at J to 1 base, leaving 6 bases not matched to a gene. Germline V gives CDR1 MGHRA, CDR2 YSYEKL. The CDR3 loop spans 15 amino acids. DNA for the CDR3: TGCGCCAGCAGCCCAGGACAGGGTCCGTCCTACGAGCAGTACTTC. This gives the protein CASSPGQGPSYEQYF.

The rearrangement joins TRBV2 to TRBJ1-1; 7 bases are shared with TRBD1. The CDR3 extends over 14 amino acids. Germline V gives CDR1 SNHLY, CDR2 FYNNEI. V trimming: 6 bases; J trimming: 1 base; junction bases outside the gene matches: 5. The CDR3 DNA reads as TGTGCCAGCAGCGCGGACAGGACGAACACTGAAGCTTTCTTT. This codes for CASSADRTNTEAFF.

V gene TRBV5-6 combines with J gene TRBJ1-2; D unresolved. The V and J ends lost 4 bases and 2 bases respectively, with 12 bases between them. The length of the CDR3 is 14 residues. CDR1 is SGHDT, CDR2 YYEEEE, per germline. The CDR3 spells CASSVTGVNYGYTF. For the CDR3, the DNA is TGTGCCAGCAGCGTTACCGGGGTGAACTATGGCTACACCTTC.

The rearrangement uses TRBV5-4 and TRBJ2-5; no clear D. V lost 4 bases to trimming and J lost 7 bases, with 8 bases between them. The CDR3 is 11 amino acids. From germline, CDR1 is SGHNT and CDR2 YYREEE (reference sequence). The CDR3 reads CASSRTGTQYF. The CDR3 nucleotides are TGTGCCAGCAGCCGAACTGGGACCCAGTACTTC.

This clone was observed a single time. V and J are TRBV27 and TRBJ2-1; 11 bases match TRBD1. The germline V gene encodes CDR1 MNHEY and CDR2 SMNVEV (reference sequence). The CDR3 loop spans 16 amino acids. The J segment lost 8 bases and the V segment lost 5 bases, leaving 11 bases of the junction unmatched. The CDR3 loop reads CASSHRTGGFPHEQFF. The CDR3 DNA reads TGTGCCAGCAGTCACAGGACAGGGGGCTTCCCCCATGAGCAGTTCTTC.

This clone was observed once. The gene calls are TRBV12-5 and TRBJ2-1; TRBD2 might be the D (5 bases). With 5 bases removed from V and 3 bases from J, the gap between germline ends came to 26 bases. The germline V gene has CDR1 LGHNT and CDR2 FRNRAP. The CDR3 totals 19 residues. CDR3 nucleotide sequence: TGTGCTAGTGGTAATGGAAACAGACCGGGAAGCGGAGACTACAATGAGCAGTTCTTC. Translating it yields CASGNGNRPGSGDYNEQFF.

The chain recombines TRBV19 with TRBJ1-1, with 8 bases aligning to TRBD1. Germline CDR1 reads LNHDA; CDR2 reads SQIVND (reference sequence). The CDR3 extends over 16 amino acids. Trimming took 4 bases from V and 2 from J; bases not matched to a gene: 9. The CDR3 coding sequence is TGTGCCAGTAGTAGGACCCGACAGGGGCGAAACACTGAAGCTTTCTTT. Protein: CASSRTRQGRNTEAFF.

This clone came up once. The CDR3 nucleotides are TGTGCCAGCAGTTTATCCGGACAACTAATGTACCGGGATGAAAAACTGTTTTTT. It codes for CASSLSGQLMYRDEKLFF. The chain employs TRBV27 and TRBJ1-4, with D perhaps matching TRBD1 (5 bases). The length of the CDR3 is 18 residues. CDR1 and CDR2 from the germline V gene are MNHEY and SMNVEV (reference sequence). Trimming removed 0 bases from V and 6 bases from J, with 20 bases in between. Variable domain in full (rest from reference TRBV27 and TRBJ1-4): EAQVTQNPRYLITVTGKKLTVTCSQNMNHEYMSWYRQDPGLGLRQIYYSMNVEVTDKGDVPEGYKVSRKEKRNFPLILESPSPNQTSLYFCASSLSGQLMYRDEKLFFGSGTQLSVL.

This clone was observed once. J is TRBJ1-5 and V is TRBV19; D call uncertain. The CDR3 consists of 14 residues. Germline CDR1 is LNHDA and CDR2 is SQIVND (reference sequence). V lost 1 base and J lost 7, with 11 bases in between. The CDR3 here is CASSIVLPRQPQHF. For the CDR3, the DNA is TGTGCCAGTAGTATAGTCCTCCCTAGGCAGCCCCAGCATTTT.

This clone was counted only a few times. V usage is TRBV19 and J usage is TRBJ2-1; maybe TRBD2 (5 bases). Trimming pared 3 bases from V and 4 bases from J, leaving 13 bases between. The CDR3 sequence is 15 residues long. Germline V CDR1 and CDR2: LNHDA, SQIVND (reference sequence). CDR3 protein: CASSILSGGYNEQFF. The CDR3 DNA reads TGTGCCAGTAGTATTCTAAGCGGAGGTTACAATGAGCAGTTCTTC.

This chain joins TRBV28 and TRBJ1-1; D possibly corresponds to TRBD1 (6 bases). This CDR3 is built from 16 residues. CDR1 is MDHEN and CDR2 is SYDVKM in the germline V gene. Trimming shortened V by 3 bases and J by 1 base, and 15 bases separated the two germline ends. This CDR3 is CASSLGADGANTEAFF. CDR3 nucleotides: TGTGCCAGCAGTTTGGGGGCAGACGGGGCGAACACTGAAGCTTTCTTT.

V usage is TRBV19 and J usage is TRBJ1-5, with TRBD1 identical over 7 bases. The germline gives CDR1 LNHDA, CDR2 SQIVND (reference sequence). The V segment lost 4 bases and the J segment 4 bases; nucleotides outside the gene matches: 13. This CDR3 has 17 amino acids. CDR3 sequence reads: CASSTRQGLLGNQPQHF. For the CDR3, the DNA is TGTGCCAGTAGTACAAGACAGGGACTCTTGGGAAATCAGCCCCAGCATTTT.

J is TRBJ2-1 and V is TRBV30; TRBD2 is a possible D gene (6 bases). CDR3 length equals 13 residues. Germline V gene lookup returns CDR1 GTSNPN and CDR2 SVGIG (reference sequence). With 3 bases removed from V and 2 bases from J, the gap between germline ends came to 8 bases. DNA for the CDR3: TGTGCCTGGAGCGGGAGTACCTACAATGAGCAGTTCTTC. The encoded protein is CAWSGSTYNEQFF.

The rearrangement joins TRBV6-2 or TRBV6-3 to TRBJ2-2; D is undetermined. Trimming left V 4 bases short and J 3 bases short, with 9 bases between. CDR3 length equals 14 residues. Germline V gives CDR1 MNHEY, CDR2 SVGEGT. CDR3 bases: TGTGCCAGCAGTTTGGGCTTGGACACCGGGGAGCTGTTTTTT. Its translation is CASSLGLDTGELFF.

V is TRBV3-1 (or the pseudogene TRBV3-2) and J is TRBJ2-2; D gene uncertain. The germline V gene encodes CDR1 LGHDT and CDR2 YNNKEL (reference sequence). The CDR3 has 16 residues. The ends were cut back, 0 bases at V and 1 base at J, with 9 bases in the middle. The CDR3 DNA follows: TGTGCCAGCAGCCAAGATCCCAGGTTGAACACCGGGGAGCTGTTTTTT. Its protein is CASSQDPRLNTGELFF.

The table lists this clone with a few counts. This rearrangement joins TRBV5-1 to TRBJ2-3, with D tentatively TRBD2 (6 bases). Germline V gene sequence: CDR1 SGHRS, CDR2 YFSETQ. This CDR3 contains 13 residues. V was cut by 2 bases and J by 4 bases, with 8 bases left in between. The CDR3 loop reads CASSLRRADTQYF. CDR3 in DNA: TGCGCCAGCAGCTTAAGGAGGGCAGATACGCAGTATTTT.

The rearrangement joins TRBV7-9 to TRBJ2-3, with TRBD1 as a possible D gene (6 bases). The length of the CDR3 is 13 residues. Per germline, CDR1 SEHNR and CDR2 FQNEAQ (reference sequence). Between the trimmed V and J ends, which lost 3 bases and 5 bases, there was a span of 9 bases. CDR3 DNA sequence: TGTGCCAGCAGCTTTACAGGGAAAGATACGCAGTATTTT. It yields the protein CASSFTGKDTQYF.

V gene TRBV29-1 combines with J gene TRBJ1-2; 9 bases align to TRBD1. The V segment lost 6 bases and the J segment 5 bases; nucleotides outside the gene matches: 1. The CDR3 runs to 11 residues. Germline assignment: CDR1 SQVTM and CDR2 ANQGSEA. The CDR3 sequence is CSVGQGYGYTF. The CDR3 DNA sequence: TGCAGCGTGGGACAGGGTTATGGCTACACCTTC.

V is TRBV5-1 and J is TRBJ1-2; D possibly corresponds to TRBD1 (5 bases). From germline, CDR1 is SGHRS and CDR2 YFSETQ. V was pared by 2 bases and J by 5 bases, with 10 bases between. The CDR3 is 13 amino acids. The CDR3 DNA follows: TGCGCCAGCAGCTTAGGGGAAGGGTATGGCTACACCTTC. It is translated as CASSLGEGYGYTF.

This rearrangement joins TRBV6-4 to TRBJ1-4, with 7 bases lining up with TRBD1. V trimming: 2 bases; J trimming: 7 bases; junction bases outside the gene matches: 10. CDR1 MRHNA and CDR2 SNTAGT come from the germline V gene. The CDR3 loop spans 16 amino acids. CDR3 sequence reads: CASSDLTGLRFEKLFF. CDR3 coding DNA: TGTGCCAGCAGTGACCTGACAGGGCTCCGGTTTGAAAAACTGTTTTTT.

This chain links TRBV5-4 with TRBJ1-2; 7 positions agree with TRBD1. CDR1 is SGHNT and CDR2 is YYREEE in the germline V gene (reference sequence). The CDR3 is 12 amino acids. The J segment lost 5 bases and the V segment lost 4 bases, leaving 2 bases of the junction unmatched. CDR3 sequence reads: CASSTGEYGYTF. CDR3 in DNA: TGTGCCAGCAGCACAGGGGAGTATGGCTACACCTTC.

This clone was seen just once. CDR3 coding DNA: TGTGCCAGCAGTCCCCGCGGCAACACTGAAGCTTTCTTT. Its protein is CASSPRGNTEAFF. The rearrangement uses TRBV27 and TRBJ1-1; D gene unclear. With 5 bases removed from V and 2 bases from J, the gap between germline ends came to 9 bases. Germline V gene lookup returns CDR1 MNHEY and CDR2 SMNVEV (reference sequence). This CDR3 has 13 amino acids.

The CDR3 nucleotides read TGTGCCATCACTGTGGTGGGGACAGCCCGGAATCAGCCCCAGCATTTT. Protein: CAITVVGTARNQPQHF. The chain recombines TRBV10-3 with TRBJ1-5, with 7 bases aligning to TRBD1. With V trimmed by 7 bases and J by 4 bases, 13 bases remained unmatched. The germline V gene has CDR1 ENHRY and CDR2 SYGVKD. CDR3 length: 16 residues.

J is TRBJ1-1 and V is TRBV30, with unresolved D. Trimming cost V 2 bases and J 5 bases, with 6 bases left between them. Germline V gene lookup returns CDR1 GTSNPN and CDR2 SVGIG (reference sequence). This CDR3 has 11 amino acids. In DNA, the CDR3 is TGTGCCTGGAGTCCGGTGACTGAAGCTTTCTTT. Translation gives CAWSPVTEAFF.

The genes are TRBV2 and TRBJ2-1; 9 bases match TRBD2. V trimming: 6 bases; J trimming: 6 bases; junction bases outside the gene matches: 3. This CDR3 contains 13 residues. Looked up from germline, CDR1 is SNHLY and CDR2 is FYNNEI. CDR3 amino acids: CASRLAGSNEQFF. DNA of the CDR3: TGTGCCAGCAGACTAGCGGGTTCCAATGAGCAGTTCTTC.

This chain uses TRBV4-3 with TRBJ2-2; 8 bases are shared with TRBD2. The CDR3 runs to 17 residues. The V segment lost 0 bases and the J segment 5 bases; nucleotides outside the gene matches: 8. Germline V gene lookup returns CDR1 LGHNA and CDR2 YSLEER. This chain's CDR3 is CASSQDVPASGTGELFF. CDR3 nucleotide sequence: TGCGCCAGCAGCCAAGATGTTCCGGCTAGCGGGACCGGGGAGCTGTTTTTT.

The chain employs TRBV9 and TRBJ1-2, with D uncertain. Germline assignment: CDR1 SGDLS and CDR2 YYNGEE. Trimming shortened V by 7 bases and J by 0 bases, and 13 bases separated the two germline ends. This CDR3 is 14 amino acids long. CDR3 nucleotides: TGTGCCAGCGCCCCCGCGTCGTCTAACTATGGCTACACCTTC. It yields the protein CASAPASSNYGYTF.